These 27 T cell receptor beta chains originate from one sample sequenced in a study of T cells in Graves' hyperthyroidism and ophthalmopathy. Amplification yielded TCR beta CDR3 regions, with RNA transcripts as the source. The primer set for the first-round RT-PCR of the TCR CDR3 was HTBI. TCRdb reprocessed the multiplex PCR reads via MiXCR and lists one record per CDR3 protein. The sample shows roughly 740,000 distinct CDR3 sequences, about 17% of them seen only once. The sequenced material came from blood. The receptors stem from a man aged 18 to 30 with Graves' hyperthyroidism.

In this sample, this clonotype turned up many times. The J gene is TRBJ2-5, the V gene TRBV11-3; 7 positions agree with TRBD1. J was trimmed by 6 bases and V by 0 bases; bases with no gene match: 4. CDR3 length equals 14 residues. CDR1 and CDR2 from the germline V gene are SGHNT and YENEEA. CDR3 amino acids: CASSLDLGQKTQYF. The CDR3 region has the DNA TGTGCCAGCAGCTTAGATCTGGGACAGAAGACCCAGTACTTC.

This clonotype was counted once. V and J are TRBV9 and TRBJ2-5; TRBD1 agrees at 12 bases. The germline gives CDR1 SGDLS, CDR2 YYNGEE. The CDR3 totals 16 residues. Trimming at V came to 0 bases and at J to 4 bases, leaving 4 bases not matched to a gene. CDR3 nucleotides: TGTGCCAGCAGCGTAGGGCAGGGACAGGGGGCAGAGACCCAGTACTTC. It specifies CASSVGQGQGAETQYF.

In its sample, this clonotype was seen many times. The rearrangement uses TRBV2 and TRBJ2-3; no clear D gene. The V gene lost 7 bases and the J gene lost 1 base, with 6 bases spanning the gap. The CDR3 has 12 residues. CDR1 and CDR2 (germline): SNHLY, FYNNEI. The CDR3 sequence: CASIHRTDTQYF. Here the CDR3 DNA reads TGTGCCAGCATCCATCGCACAGATACGCAGTATTTT.

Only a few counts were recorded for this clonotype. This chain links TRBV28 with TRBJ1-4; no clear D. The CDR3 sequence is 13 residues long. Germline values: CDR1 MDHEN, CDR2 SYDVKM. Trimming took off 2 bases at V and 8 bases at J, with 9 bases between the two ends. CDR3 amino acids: CASSLRIREKLFF. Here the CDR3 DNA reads TGTGCCAGCAGTTTACGCATCAGGGAAAAACTGTTTTTT. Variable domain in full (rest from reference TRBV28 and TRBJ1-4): DVKVTQSSRYLVKRTGEKVFLECVQDMDHENMFWYRQDPGLGLRLIYFSYDVKMKEKGDIPEGYSVSREKKERFSLILESASTNQTSMYLCASSLRIREKLFFGSGTQLSVL.

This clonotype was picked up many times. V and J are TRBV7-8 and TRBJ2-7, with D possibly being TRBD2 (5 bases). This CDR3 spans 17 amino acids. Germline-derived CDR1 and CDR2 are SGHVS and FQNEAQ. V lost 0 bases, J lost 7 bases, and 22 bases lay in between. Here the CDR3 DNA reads TGTGCCAGCAGCTTAGCCTCCCTGGTGGGAGCACTAGGGGAGCAGTACTTC. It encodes CASSLASLVGALGEQYF.

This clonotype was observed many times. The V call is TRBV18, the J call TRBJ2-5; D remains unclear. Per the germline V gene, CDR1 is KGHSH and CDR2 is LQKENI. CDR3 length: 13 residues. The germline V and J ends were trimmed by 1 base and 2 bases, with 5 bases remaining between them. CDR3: CASSPLRQETQYF. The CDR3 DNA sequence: TGTGCCAGCTCACCACTTCGACAAGAGACCCAGTACTTC.

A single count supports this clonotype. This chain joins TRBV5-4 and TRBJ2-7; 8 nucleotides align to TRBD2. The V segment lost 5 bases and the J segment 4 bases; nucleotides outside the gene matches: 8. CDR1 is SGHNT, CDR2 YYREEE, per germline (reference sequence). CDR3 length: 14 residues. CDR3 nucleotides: TGTGCCAGCAGACCAGCGGGAGCCATTTACGAGCAGTACTTC. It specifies CASRPAGAIYEQYF.

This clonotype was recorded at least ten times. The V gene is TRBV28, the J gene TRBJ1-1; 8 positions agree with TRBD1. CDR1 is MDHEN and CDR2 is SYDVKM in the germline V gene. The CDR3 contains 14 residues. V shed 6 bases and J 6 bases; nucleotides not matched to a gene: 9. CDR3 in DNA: TGTGCCAGCAGACCCAGGGGGCGGAGCGCTGAAGCTTTCTTT. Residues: CASRPRGRSAEAFF.

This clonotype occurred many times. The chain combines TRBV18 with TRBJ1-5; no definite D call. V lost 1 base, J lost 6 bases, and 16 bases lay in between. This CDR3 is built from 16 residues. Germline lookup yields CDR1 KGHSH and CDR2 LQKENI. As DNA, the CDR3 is TGTGCCAGCTCACCACGGGAGATCGGCAACGGTCAGCCCCAGCATTTT. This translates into CASSPREIGNGQPQHF.

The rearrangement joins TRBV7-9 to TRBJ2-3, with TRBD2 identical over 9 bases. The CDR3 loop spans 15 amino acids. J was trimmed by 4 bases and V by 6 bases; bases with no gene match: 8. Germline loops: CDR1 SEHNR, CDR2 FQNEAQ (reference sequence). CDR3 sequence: CASSRGRASPDTQYF. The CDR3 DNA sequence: TGTGCCAGCAGTCGCGGGAGGGCCTCCCCAGATACGCAGTATTTT.

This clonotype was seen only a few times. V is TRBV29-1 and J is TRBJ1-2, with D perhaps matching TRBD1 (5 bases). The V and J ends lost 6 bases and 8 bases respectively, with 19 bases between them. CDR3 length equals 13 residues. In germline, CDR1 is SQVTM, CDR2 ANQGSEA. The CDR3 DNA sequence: TGCAGCGTAGCCTGGGGGGGAGGACTCGGCTACACCTTC. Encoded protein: CSVAWGGGLGYTF.

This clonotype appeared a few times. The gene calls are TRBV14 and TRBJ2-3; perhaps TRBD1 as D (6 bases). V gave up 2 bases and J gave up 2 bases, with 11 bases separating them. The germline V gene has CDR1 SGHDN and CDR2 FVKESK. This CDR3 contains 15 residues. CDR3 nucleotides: TGTGCCAGCAGCCAACAAACAGGGAACACAGATACGCAGTATTTT. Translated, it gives CASSQQTGNTDTQYF. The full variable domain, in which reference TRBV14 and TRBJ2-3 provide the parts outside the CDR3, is EAGVTQFPSHSVIEKGQTVTLRCDPISGHDNLYWYRRVMGKEIKFLLHFVKESKQDESGMPNNRFLAERTGGTYSTLKVQPAELEDSGVYFCASSQQTGNTDTQYFGPGTRLTVL.

CDR3 sequence reads: CASSSQGVLHGYTF. DNA for the CDR3: TGTGCCAGCTCAAGCCAGGGGGTATTACATGGCTACACCTTC. This chain uses TRBV18 with TRBJ1-2; TRBD1 aligns across 7 bases. CDR1 KGHSH and CDR2 LQKENI come from the germline V gene. The trim removed 5 bases at V and 6 bases at J, leaving 9 bases unmatched. This CDR3 has 14 amino acids. Full variable domain (rest looked up from reference TRBV18 and TRBJ1-2): NAGVMQNPRHLVRRRGQEARLRCSPMKGHSHVYWYRQLPEEGLKFMVYLQKENIIDESGMPKERFSAEFPKEGPSILRIQQVVRGDSAAYFCASSSQGVLHGYTFGSGTRLTVV.

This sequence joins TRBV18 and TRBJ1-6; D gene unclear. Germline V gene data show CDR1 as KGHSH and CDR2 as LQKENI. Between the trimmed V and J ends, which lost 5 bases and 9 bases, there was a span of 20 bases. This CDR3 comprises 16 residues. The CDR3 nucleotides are TGTGCCAGCTCAATAGCCGGGCCCTCGGGAGCTTCACCCCTCCACTTT. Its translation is CASSIAGPSGASPLHF. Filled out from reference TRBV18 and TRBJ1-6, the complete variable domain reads NAGVMQNPRHLVRRRGQEARLRCSPMKGHSHVYWYRQLPEEGLKFMVYLQKENIIDESGMPKERFSAEFPKEGPSILRIQQVVRGDSAAYFCASSIAGPSGASPLHFGNGTRLTVT.

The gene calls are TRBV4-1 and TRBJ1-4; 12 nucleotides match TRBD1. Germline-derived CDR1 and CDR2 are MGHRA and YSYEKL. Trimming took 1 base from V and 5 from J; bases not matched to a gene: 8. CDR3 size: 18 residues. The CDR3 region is CASSQVPGQGAENEKLFF. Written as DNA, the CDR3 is TGCGCCAGCAGCCAAGTTCCGGGACAGGGGGCGGAAAATGAAAAACTGTTTTTT.

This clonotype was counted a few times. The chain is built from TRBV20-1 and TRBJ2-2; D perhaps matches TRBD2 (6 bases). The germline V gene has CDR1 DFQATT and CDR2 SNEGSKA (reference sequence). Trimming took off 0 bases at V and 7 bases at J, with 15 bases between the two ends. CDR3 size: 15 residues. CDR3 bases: TGCAGTGCTAGAGATCGCGGCCGGGAGAACGGGGAGCTGTTTTTT. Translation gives CSARDRGRENGELFF.

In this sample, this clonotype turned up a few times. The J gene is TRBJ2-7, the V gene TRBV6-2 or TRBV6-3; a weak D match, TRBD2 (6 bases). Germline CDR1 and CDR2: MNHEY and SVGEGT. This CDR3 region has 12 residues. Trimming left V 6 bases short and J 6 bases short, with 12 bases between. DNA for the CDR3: TGTGCCAGCAGGGGTGGGGGGACCGAGCAGTACTTC. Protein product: CASRGGGTEQYF.

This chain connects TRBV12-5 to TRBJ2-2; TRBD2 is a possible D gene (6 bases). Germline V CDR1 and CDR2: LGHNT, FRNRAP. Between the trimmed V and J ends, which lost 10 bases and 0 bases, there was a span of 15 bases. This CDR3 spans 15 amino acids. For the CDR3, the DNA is TGTGCTACCGTAGCTAGCGCGGCGAACACCGGGGAGCTGTTTTTT. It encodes CATVASAANTGELFF.

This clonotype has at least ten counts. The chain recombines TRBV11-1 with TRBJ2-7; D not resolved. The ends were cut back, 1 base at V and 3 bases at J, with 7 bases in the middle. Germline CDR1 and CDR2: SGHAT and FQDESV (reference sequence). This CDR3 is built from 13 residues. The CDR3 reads CASSLEEFYEQYF. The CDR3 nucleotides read TGTGCCAGCAGCTTAGAGGAATTCTACGAGCAGTACTTC.

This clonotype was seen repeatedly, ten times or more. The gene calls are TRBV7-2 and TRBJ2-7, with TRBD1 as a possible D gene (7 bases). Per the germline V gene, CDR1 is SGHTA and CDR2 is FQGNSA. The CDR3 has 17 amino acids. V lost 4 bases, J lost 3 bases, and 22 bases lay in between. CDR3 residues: CASSSKPPGRGDYEQYF. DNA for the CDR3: TGTGCCAGCAGCTCTAAACCCCCCGGCAGGGGGGACTACGAGCAGTACTTC.

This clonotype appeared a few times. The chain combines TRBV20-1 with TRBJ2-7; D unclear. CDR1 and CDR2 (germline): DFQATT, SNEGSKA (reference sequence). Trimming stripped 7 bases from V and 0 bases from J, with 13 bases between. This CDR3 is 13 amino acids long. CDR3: CSGTTRSSYEQYF. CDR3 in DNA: TGCAGTGGTACGACACGTAGCTCCTACGAGCAGTACTTC.

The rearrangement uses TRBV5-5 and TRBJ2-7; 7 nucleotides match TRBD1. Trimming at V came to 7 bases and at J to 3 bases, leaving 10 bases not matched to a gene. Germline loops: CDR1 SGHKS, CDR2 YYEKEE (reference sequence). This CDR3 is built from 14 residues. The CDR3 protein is CASRGPGGIYEQYF. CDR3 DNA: TGTGCCAGCCGCGGGCCAGGGGGAATCTACGAGCAGTACTTC.

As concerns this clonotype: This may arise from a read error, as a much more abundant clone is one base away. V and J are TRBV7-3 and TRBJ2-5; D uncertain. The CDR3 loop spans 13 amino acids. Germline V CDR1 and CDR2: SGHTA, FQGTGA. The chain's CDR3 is CASSSRNQETQHF. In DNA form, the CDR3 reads TGTGCCAGCAGCAGTCGCAACCAAGAGACCCAGCACTTC.

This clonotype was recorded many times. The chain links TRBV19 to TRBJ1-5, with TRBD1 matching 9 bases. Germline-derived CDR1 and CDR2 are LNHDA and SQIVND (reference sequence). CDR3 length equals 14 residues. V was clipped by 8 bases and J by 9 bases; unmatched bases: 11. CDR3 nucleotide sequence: TGTGCCAGTCGGGACAGGGCAACAATGACGCCCCAGCATTTT. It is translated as CASRDRATMTPQHF.

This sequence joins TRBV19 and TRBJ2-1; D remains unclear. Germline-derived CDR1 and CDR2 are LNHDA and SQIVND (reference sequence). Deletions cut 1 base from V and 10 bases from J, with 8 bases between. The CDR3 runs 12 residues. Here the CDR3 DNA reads TGTGCCAGTAGTATAGTAGACCGGGAGCAGTTCTTC. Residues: CASSIVDREQFF.

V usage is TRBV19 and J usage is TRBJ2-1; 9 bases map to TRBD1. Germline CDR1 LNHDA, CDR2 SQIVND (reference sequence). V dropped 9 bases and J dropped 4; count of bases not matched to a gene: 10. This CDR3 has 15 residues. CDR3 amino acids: CASTTGGGEYNEQFF. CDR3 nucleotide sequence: TGTGCCAGCACGACAGGGGGTGGAGAATACAATGAGCAGTTCTTC. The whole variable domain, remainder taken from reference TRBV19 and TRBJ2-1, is DGGITQSPKYLFRKEGQNVTLSCEQNLNHDAMYWYRQDPGQGLRLIYYSQIVNDFQKGDIAEGYSVSREKKESFPLTVTSAQKNPTAFYLCASTTGGGEYNEQFFGPGTRLTVL.

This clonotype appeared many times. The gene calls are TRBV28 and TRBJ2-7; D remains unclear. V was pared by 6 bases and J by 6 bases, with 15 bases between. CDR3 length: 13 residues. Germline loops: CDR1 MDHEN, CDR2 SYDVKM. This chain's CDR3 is CASRLRSPSEQYF. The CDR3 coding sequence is TGTGCCAGCAGATTAAGATCCCCATCCGAGCAGTACTTC.